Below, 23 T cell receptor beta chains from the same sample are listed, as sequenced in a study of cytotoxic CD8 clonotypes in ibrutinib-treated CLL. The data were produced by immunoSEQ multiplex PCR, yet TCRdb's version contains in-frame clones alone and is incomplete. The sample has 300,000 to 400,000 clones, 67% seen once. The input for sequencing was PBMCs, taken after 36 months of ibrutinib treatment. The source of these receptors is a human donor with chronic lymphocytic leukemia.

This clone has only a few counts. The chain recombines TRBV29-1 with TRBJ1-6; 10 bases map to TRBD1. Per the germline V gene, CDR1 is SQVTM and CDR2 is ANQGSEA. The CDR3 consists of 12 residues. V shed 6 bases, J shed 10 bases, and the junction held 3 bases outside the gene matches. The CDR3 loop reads CSVGDRGSPLHF. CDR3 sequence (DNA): TGCAGCGTGGGGGACAGGGGATCACCCCTCCACTTT.

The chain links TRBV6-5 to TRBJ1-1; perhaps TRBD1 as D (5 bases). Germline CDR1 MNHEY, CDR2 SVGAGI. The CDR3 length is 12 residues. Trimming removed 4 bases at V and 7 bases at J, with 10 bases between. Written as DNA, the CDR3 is TGTGCCAGCAGTTTCCGACAGATTGAAGCTTTCTTT. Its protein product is CASSFRQIEAFF.

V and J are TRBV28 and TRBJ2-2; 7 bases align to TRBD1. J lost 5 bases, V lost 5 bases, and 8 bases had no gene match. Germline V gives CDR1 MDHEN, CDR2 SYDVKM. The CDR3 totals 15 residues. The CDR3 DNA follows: TGTGCCAGCAGTCCCCCAGGGGGACGGACCGGGGAGCTGTTTTTT. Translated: CASSPPGGRTGELFF.

As DNA, the CDR3 is TGTGCCACCAGCAGAGATCTCGCCGATTACAATGAGCAGTTCTTC. It codes for CATSRDLADYNEQFF. The chain uses TRBV15 and TRBJ2-1, with no clear D. V gave up 0 bases and J gave up 4 bases, with 10 bases separating them. The CDR3 is 15 residues long. In germline, CDR1 is LNHNV, CDR2 YYDKDF (reference sequence).

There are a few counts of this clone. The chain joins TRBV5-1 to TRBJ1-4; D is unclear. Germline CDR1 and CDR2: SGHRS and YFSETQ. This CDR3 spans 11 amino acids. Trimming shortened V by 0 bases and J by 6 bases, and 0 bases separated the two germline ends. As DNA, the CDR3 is TGCGCCAGCAGCTTGGATGAAAAACTGTTTTTT. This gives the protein CASSLDEKLFF.

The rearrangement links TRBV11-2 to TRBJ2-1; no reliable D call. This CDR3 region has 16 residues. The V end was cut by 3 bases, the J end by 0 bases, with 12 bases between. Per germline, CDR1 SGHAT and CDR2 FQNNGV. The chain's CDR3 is CASSLSRLSSYNEQFF. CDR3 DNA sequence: TGTGCCAGCAGCTTGAGTCGCCTAAGCTCCTACAATGAGCAGTTCTTC.

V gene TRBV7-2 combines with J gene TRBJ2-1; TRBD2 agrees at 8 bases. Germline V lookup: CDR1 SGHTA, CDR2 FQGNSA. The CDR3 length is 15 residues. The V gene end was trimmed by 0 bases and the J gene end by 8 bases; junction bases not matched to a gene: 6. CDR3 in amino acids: CASSLAGGRTYEQFF. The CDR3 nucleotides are TGTGCCAGCAGCTTAGCGGGCGGGAGGACCTATGAGCAGTTCTTC.

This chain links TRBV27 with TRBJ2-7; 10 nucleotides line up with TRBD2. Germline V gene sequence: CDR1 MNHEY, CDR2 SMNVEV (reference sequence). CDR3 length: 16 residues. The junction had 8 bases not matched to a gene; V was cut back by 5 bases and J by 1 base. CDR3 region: CASSTRLAGKSYEQYF. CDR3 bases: TGTGCCAGCAGTACCCGACTAGCGGGTAAATCCTACGAGCAGTACTTC.

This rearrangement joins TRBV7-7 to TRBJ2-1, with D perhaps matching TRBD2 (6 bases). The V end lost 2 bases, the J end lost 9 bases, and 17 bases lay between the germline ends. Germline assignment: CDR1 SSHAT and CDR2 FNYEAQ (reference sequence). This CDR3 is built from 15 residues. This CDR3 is CASSLLGSGVGEQFF. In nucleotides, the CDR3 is TGTGCCAGCAGCTTATTAGGGTCGGGAGTTGGTGAGCAGTTCTTC.

The CDR3 nucleotides are TGTGCCAGCACAGGGGGCGGTGGCTACGAGCAGTACTTC. Its protein is CASTGGGGYEQYF. V gene TRBV25-1 combines with J gene TRBJ2-7, with 8 positions matching TRBD1. The germline V gene has CDR1 MGHDK and CDR2 SYGVNS. This CDR3 is built from 13 residues. V trimming: 7 bases; J trimming: 3 bases; junction bases outside the gene matches: 5.

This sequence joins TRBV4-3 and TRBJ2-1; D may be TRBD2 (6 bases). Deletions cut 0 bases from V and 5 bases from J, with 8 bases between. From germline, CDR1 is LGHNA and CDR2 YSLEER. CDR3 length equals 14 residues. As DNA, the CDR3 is TGCGCCAGCAGCCAAGAGACTAGAAACAATGAGCAGTTCTTC. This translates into CASSQETRNNEQFF.

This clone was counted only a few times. In nucleotides, the CDR3 is TGTGCTAGTGCGGTTGGGATAAACGCAGATACGCAGTATTTT. It yields the protein CASAVGINADTQYF. The chain links TRBV12-5 to TRBJ2-3, with D hard to call. Germline CDR1 and CDR2: LGHNT and FRNRAP. The V end lost 7 bases, the J end lost 4 bases, and 15 bases lay between the germline ends. The length of the CDR3 is 14 residues.

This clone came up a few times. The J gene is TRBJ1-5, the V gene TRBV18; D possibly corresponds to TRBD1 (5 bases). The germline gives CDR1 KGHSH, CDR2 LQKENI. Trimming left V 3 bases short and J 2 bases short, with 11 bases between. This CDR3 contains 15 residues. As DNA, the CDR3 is TGTGCCAGCTCACCGGTTGAACAGGGCAATCAGCCCCAGCATTTT. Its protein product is CASSPVEQGNQPQHF.

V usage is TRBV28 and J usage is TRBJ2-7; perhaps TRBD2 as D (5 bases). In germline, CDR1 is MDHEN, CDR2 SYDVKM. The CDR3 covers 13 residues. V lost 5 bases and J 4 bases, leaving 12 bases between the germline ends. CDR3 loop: CASSVPGIYEQYF. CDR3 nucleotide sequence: TGTGCCAGCAGTGTGCCGGGAATATACGAGCAGTACTTC.

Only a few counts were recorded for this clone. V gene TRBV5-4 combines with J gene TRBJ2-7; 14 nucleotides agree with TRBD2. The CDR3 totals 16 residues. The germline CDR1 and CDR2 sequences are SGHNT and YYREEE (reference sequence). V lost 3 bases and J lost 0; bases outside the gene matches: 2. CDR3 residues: CASSSGTSGSSYEQYF. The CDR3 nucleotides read TGTGCCAGCAGCTCAGGGACTAGCGGGAGCTCCTACGAGCAGTACTTC.

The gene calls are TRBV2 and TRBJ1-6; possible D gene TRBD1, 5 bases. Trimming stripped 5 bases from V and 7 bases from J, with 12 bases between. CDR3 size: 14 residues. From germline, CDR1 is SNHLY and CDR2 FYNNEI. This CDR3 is CASSTGRLNSPLHF. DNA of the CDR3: TGTGCCAGCAGTACGGGACGGCTGAATTCACCCCTCCACTTT.

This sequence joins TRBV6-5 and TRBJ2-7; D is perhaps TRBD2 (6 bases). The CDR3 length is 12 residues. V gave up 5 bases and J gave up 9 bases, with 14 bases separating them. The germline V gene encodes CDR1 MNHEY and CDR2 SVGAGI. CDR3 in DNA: TGTGCCAGCAGTCAAGGGCTAGCGAGGCAGTACTTC. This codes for CASSQGLARQYF.

The CDR3 DNA follows: TGTGCCAGCAGCCCCTCTAGCGGGAGCTCCTACGAGCAGTACTTC. The encoded protein is CASSPSSGSSYEQYF. The V call is TRBV9, the J call TRBJ2-7; 10 bases fit TRBD2. Germline values: CDR1 SGDLS, CDR2 YYNGEE. This CDR3 is 15 amino acids long. V shed 4 bases, J shed 0 bases, and the junction held 4 bases outside the gene matches.

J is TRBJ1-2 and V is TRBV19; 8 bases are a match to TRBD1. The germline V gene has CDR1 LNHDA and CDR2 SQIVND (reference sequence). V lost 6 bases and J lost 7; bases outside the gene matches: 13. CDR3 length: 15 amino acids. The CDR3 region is CASRQPTGEYAGYTF. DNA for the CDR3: TGTGCCAGTAGGCAACCGACAGGGGAGTACGCTGGCTACACCTTC.

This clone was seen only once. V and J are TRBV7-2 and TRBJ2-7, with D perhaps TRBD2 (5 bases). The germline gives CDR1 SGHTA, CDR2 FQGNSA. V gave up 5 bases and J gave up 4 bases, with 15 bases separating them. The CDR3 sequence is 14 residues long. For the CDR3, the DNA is TGTGCCAGCAGCCCCTCGCCTCGGGGTTACGAGCAGTACTTC. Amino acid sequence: CASSPSPRGYEQYF.

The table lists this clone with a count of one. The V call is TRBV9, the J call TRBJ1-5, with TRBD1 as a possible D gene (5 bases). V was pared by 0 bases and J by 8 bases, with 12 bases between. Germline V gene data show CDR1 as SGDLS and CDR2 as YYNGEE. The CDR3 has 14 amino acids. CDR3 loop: CASSVDDSREPQHF. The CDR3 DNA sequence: TGTGCCAGCAGCGTAGACGACAGTAGGGAGCCCCAGCATTTT.

CDR3 nucleotide sequence: TGTGCCAGCAGTGAGGTACTACGTGGCTACACCTTC. As protein: CASSEVLRGYTF. The rearrangement joins TRBV6-1 to TRBJ1-2; the D is unclear. Looked up from germline, CDR1 is MNHNS and CDR2 is SASEGT. The V end was cut by 3 bases, the J end by 7 bases, with 9 bases between. The CDR3 spans 12 residues.

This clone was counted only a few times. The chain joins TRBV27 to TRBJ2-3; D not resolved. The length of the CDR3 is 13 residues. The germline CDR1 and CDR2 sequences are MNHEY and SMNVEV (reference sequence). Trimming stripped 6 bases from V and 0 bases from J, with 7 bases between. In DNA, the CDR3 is TGTGCCAGCAGACCCTCTAGCACAGATACGCAGTATTTT. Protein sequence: CASRPSSTDTQYF.